This TCR beta chain derives from a study of T-cell reconstitution after alpha-beta-depleted transplantation in children. There are many counts of this clonotype. As yet, its antigen is unknown. Study-level findings and limits: Several hundred graft clones that had expanded were reportedly the source of alpha-beta T cells about two months after transplant. The study traced high day-60 TCRbeta diversity in some patients to surviving recipient T cells and thymic progenitors. Most T-cell counts and diversity one year after the transplant came from T cells that were newly produced.

Trimming left V 2 bases short and J 5 bases short, with 9 bases between. The CDR3 is 13 amino acids. Looked up from germline, CDR1 is SNHLY and CDR2 is FYNNEI. Construction of the TCRbeta library involved unique molecular identifiers. TCRdb called the PCR reads again in MiXCR, with one record for every CDR3 protein. Seen here are 200,000 to 250,000 distinct CDR3 sequences, under 8.5% observed once, and the top ten hold about 5.5%. The chain combines TRBV2 with TRBJ2-5; D remains unclear. This clonotype was sampled from a boy aged 2 to 9 with acute lymphoblastic leukemia, due to receive a stem cell transplant. This sample comprised PBMCs, obtained before TCRalphabeta/CD19-depleted stem cell transplant. The CDR3 loop reads CASSESVMETQYF. DNA of the CDR3: TGTGCCAGCAGTGAAAGCGTTATGGAGACCCAGTACTTC.